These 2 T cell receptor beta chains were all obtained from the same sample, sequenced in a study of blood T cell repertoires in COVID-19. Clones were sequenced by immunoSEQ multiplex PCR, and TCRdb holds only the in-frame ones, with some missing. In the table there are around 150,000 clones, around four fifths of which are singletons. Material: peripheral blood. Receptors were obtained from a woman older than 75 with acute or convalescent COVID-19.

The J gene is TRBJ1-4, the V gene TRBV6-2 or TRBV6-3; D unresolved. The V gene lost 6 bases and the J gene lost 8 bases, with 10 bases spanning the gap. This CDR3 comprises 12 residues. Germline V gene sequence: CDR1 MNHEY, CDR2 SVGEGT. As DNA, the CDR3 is TGTGCCAGCAGCCGAGGTACGGAAAAACTGTTTTTT. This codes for CASSRGTEKLFF.

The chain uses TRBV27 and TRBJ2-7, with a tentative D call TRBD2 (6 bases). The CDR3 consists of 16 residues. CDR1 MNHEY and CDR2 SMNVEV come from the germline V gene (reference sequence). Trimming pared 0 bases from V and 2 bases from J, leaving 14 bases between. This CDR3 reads CASSLSTMGLTYEQYF. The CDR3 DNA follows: TGTGCCAGCAGTTTATCTACCATGGGACTGACCTACGAGCAGTACTTC.